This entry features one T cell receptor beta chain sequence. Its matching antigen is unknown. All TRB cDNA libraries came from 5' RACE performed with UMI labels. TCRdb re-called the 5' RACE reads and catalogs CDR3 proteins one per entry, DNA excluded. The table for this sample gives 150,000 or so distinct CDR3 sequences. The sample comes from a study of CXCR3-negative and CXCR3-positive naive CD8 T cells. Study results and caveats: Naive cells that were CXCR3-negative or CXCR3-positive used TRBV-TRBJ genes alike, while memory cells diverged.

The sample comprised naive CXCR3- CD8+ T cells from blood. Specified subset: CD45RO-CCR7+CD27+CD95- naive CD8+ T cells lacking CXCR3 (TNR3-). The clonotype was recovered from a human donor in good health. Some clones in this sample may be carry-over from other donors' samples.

CDR3 in amino acids: CASSYGTGYEQYF. The gene calls are TRBV12-3 or TRBV12-4 and TRBJ2-7; TCRdb's D call of TRBD1 is untestable without DNA. The CDR3 length is 13 residues.